A single T cell receptor beta chain is shown here with its context. The repertoire was sequenced with immunoSEQ multiplex PCR; TCRdb's copy has only in-frame clones and lacks some. The profile covers over 150,000 clones, with approximately 88% appearing a single time and 5.5% to 8% taken by the ten largest. CDR3 size: 13 residues. V lost 4 bases to trimming and J lost 7 bases, with 8 bases between them. CDR1 and CDR2 from the germline V gene are LGHDT and YNNKEL (reference sequence). These data are taken from a study of blood T cell repertoires in COVID-19. In the study overall: The cDNA or gDNA used as material had been derived from T cells, B-cell-depleted T cells, or PBMCs.

This clonotype was sampled from a woman aged 40 to 55 with COVID-19, enrolled during active disease. This rearrangement joins TRBV3-1 (or the pseudogene TRBV3-2) to TRBJ1-6; D is ambiguous. Material: peripheral blood. CDR3 loop: CASSPRKNSPLHF. The CDR3 DNA sequence: TGTGCCAGCAGCCCCAGAAAGAATTCACCCCTCCACTTT.